This entry lists 17 T cell receptor beta chains sequenced from one sample in a study of T cell responses to AZD1222 COVID-19 vaccine. Libraries were prepared by immunoSEQ multiplex PCR; TCRdb keeps only in-frame clonotypes and omits some of them. This sample has 100,000 to 150,000 clones, with around 90% found just once. This sample comprised peripheral blood, obtained on day 0 of MenACWY control vaccination. The origin of the receptors is an adult in good health.

The V gene is TRBV6-5, the J gene TRBJ2-7; 7 nucleotides agree with TRBD1. The V segment lost 0 bases and the J segment 2 bases; nucleotides outside the gene matches: 1. The V gene's germline CDR1 is MNHEY and CDR2 SVGAGI. The CDR3 consists of 14 residues. The DNA for the CDR3 is TGTGCCAGCAGTTACTCCGACAGGGCCTACGAGCAGTACTTC. Its translation: CASSYSDRAYEQYF.

The J gene is TRBJ1-2, the V gene TRBV2, with D uncertain. The CDR3 covers 15 residues. V dropped 10 bases and J dropped 0 bases, with 18 bases sitting between them. CDR1 is SNHLY, CDR2 FYNNEI, per germline. The CDR3 loop reads CATLHPAHSNYGYTF. The CDR3 coding sequence is TGTGCCACCCTACACCCAGCCCATTCTAACTATGGCTACACCTTC.

The rearrangement uses TRBV5-4 and TRBJ2-7; D remains ambiguous. In germline, CDR1 is SGHNT, CDR2 YYREEE (reference sequence). The CDR3 spans 14 residues. V shed 0 bases and J shed 2 bases, with 9 bases lying between them. The CDR3 DNA reads as TGTGCCAGCAGCTTGGGTGCAGGAGCCTACGAGCAGTACGTC. It yields the protein CASSLGAGAYEQYV.

V is TRBV25-1 and J is TRBJ1-4; TRBD1 is a possible D gene (6 bases). The CDR3 is 15 amino acids. The germline V gene has CDR1 MGHDK and CDR2 SYGVNS. With 7 bases removed from V and 3 bases from J, the gap between germline ends came to 15 bases. CDR3 region: CASIPNRDPNEKLFF. CDR3 coding DNA: TGTGCCAGCATTCCCAACAGGGACCCTAATGAAAAACTGTTTTTT. Based on the CDR3 plus reference TRBV25-1 and TRBJ1-4, the full variable domain is EADIYQTPRYLVIGTGKKITLECSQTMGHDKMYWYQQDPGMELHLIHYSYGVNSTEKGDLSSESTVSRIRTEHFPLTLESARPSHTSQYLCASIPNRDPNEKLFFGSGTQLSVL.

The genes are TRBV6-1 and TRBJ2-1, with 7 bases that match TRBD1. Losses at the gene ends were 2 bases for V and 6 bases for J; bases not matched to a gene: 4. The germline V gene encodes CDR1 MNHNS and CDR2 SASEGT. The CDR3 totals 14 residues. The DNA for the CDR3 is TGTGCCAGCAGTGAAACAGGGGCTCTCAATGAGCAGTTCTTC. The encoded protein is CASSETGALNEQFF.

V and J are TRBV11-2 and TRBJ2-7; D gene unclear. The CDR3 loop spans 11 amino acids. From germline, CDR1 is SGHAT and CDR2 FQNNGV. Trimming removed 1 base from V and 6 bases from J, with 4 bases in between. The CDR3 reads CASSLVSEQYF. As DNA, the CDR3 is TGTGCCAGCAGCTTAGTTTCCGAGCAGTACTTC.

This chain uses TRBV6-5 with TRBJ1-5, with D unresolved. V lost 6 bases and J 0 bases, leaving 6 bases between the germline ends. The germline gives CDR1 MNHEY, CDR2 SVGAGI. This CDR3 has 13 residues. The CDR3 coding sequence is TGTGCCAGCAGCGCCTATAGCAATCAGCCCCAGCATTTT. Translated: CASSAYSNQPQHF.

The chain is built from TRBV5-4 and TRBJ2-7; 7 positions agree with TRBD1. Germline lookup yields CDR1 SGHNT and CDR2 YYREEE (reference sequence). This CDR3 has 15 residues. V lost 4 bases, J lost 3 bases, and 10 bases stayed unmatched. The DNA for the CDR3 is TGTGCCAGCAGCAACTTTGGGACAGTGGGCTACGAGCAGTACTTC. It encodes CASSNFGTVGYEQYF.

This chain connects TRBV28 to TRBJ1-1; 8 bases map to TRBD1. V dropped 7 bases and J dropped 4; count of bases not matched to a gene: 5. The CDR3 totals 13 residues. Germline V gene data show CDR1 as MDHEN and CDR2 as SYDVKM. The CDR3 bases are TGTGCCAGCATAAACGACAGGGGCACTGAAGCTTTCTTT. Amino acids: CASINDRGTEAFF. Based on the CDR3 plus reference TRBV28 and TRBJ1-1, the full variable domain is DVKVTQSSRYLVKRTGEKVFLECVQDMDHENMFWYRQDPGLGLRLIYFSYDVKMKEKGDIPEGYSVSREKKERFSLILESASTNQTSMYLCASINDRGTEAFFGQGTRLTVV.

The genes are TRBV7-9 and TRBJ2-7; D gene ambiguous. V lost 5 bases and J lost 2, with 13 bases in between. Germline assignment: CDR1 SEHNR and CDR2 FQNEAQ (reference sequence). There are 14 residues in the CDR3. CDR3 bases: TGTGCCAGCAGCCCTAGGGCTGTTCCCTACGAGCAGTACTTC. As protein: CASSPRAVPYEQYF.

This clone was detected once. The CDR3 region is CASSLESSREETQYF. CDR3 DNA sequence: TGTGCCAGCAGCTTAGAGAGTAGCCGGGAAGAGACCCAGTACTTC. The chain couples TRBV5-4 to TRBJ2-5; the D is unclear. CDR1 and CDR2 from the germline V gene are SGHNT and YYREEE (reference sequence). The germline V and J ends were trimmed by 2 bases and 3 bases, with 14 bases remaining between them. This CDR3 region has 15 residues. Using reference TRBV5-4 and TRBJ2-5 for the parts outside the CDR3, the full variable domain is ETGVTQSPTHLIKTRGQQVTLRCSSQSGHNTVSWYQQALGQGPQFIFQYYREEENGRGNFPPRFSGLQFPNYSSELNVNALELDDSALYLCASSLESSREETQYFGPGTRLLVL.

V is TRBV5-1 and J is TRBJ1-4, with D tentatively TRBD1 (5 bases). The ends were cut back, 4 bases at V and 0 bases at J, with 10 bases in the middle. There are 15 residues in the CDR3. CDR1 and CDR2 (germline): SGHRS, YFSETQ. The CDR3 DNA reads TGCGCCAGCAGCCACGCGACAGCAACTAATGAAAAACTGTTTTTT. Its protein is CASSHATATNEKLFF.

This chain links TRBV5-5 with TRBJ2-3; TRBD1 matches 7 bases. Trimming at V came to 4 bases and at J to 2 bases, leaving 19 bases not matched to a gene. CDR1 and CDR2 (germline): SGHKS, YYEKEE (reference sequence). CDR3 length: 19 amino acids. CDR3 sequence reads: CASSRQGRRSLSTTDTQYF. CDR3 nucleotides: TGTGCCAGCAGCCGACAGGGAAGGCGATCACTTTCAACCACAGATACGCAGTATTTT.

The chain recombines TRBV18 with TRBJ2-1; no definite D call. The CDR3 is 16 amino acids. Germline V CDR1 and CDR2: KGHSH, LQKENI. V shed 0 bases and J shed 1 base, with 10 bases lying between them. Written as DNA, the CDR3 is TGTGCCAGCTCACCACCGGACCGTAGATCCTACAATGAGCAGTTCTTC. This gives the protein CASSPPDRRSYNEQFF.

The chain carries TRBV5-5 and TRBJ2-1, with D maybe TRBD2 (5 bases). This CDR3 has 19 residues. Germline V CDR1 and CDR2: SGHKS, YYEKEE (reference sequence). V was trimmed by 4 bases and J by 0 bases, leaving 23 bases between them. This chain's CDR3 is CASSARVGVGSTSYNEQFF. CDR3 DNA sequence: TGTGCCAGCAGCGCGCGGGTCGGTGTGGGGTCTACCTCCTACAATGAGCAGTTCTTC. The full variable domain, rest sourced from reference TRBV5-5 and TRBJ2-1, is DAGVTQSPTHLIKTRGQQVTLRCSPISGHKSVSWYQQVLGQGPQFIFQYYEKEERGRGNFPDRFSARQFPNYSSELNVNALLLGDSALYLCASSARVGVGSTSYNEQFFGPGTRLTVL.

The chain has TRBV6-5 and TRBJ2-1, with D tentatively TRBD1 or TRBD2 (5 bases each). The CDR3 has 13 amino acids. Germline lookup yields CDR1 MNHEY and CDR2 SVGAGI. V was pared by 4 bases and J by 5 bases, with 9 bases between. The CDR3: CASSLGTNNEQFF. For the CDR3, the DNA is TGTGCCAGCAGTTTAGGGACCAACAATGAGCAGTTCTTC.

The J gene is TRBJ1-4, the V gene TRBV5-4; no definite D call. The V and J ends lost 0 bases and 3 bases respectively, with 21 bases between them. CDR1 and CDR2 from the germline V gene are SGHNT and YYREEE (reference sequence). The CDR3 totals 19 residues. CDR3: CASSLAGWTDQPANEKLFF. As DNA, the CDR3 is TGTGCCAGCAGCTTGGCTGGCTGGACGGACCAGCCGGCTAATGAAAAACTGTTTTTT.